This T cell receptor (beta chain) comes out of a study of blood T cell repertoires in COVID-19 (dated by TCRdb to 2020 to 2021). With regard to the full study: The collaborator samples originated in the United States, Italy and Spain and spanned the acute and convalescent phases of COVID-19. A freely available public database, intended as a resource for researchers studying the immune response to SARS-CoV-2, is where the repertoires were released. A de-identified subject ID, COVID-19 status, age in years and sex were almost always included in the sample metadata. The prospective study material was composed of cDNA or gDNA derived from T cells, B-cell-depleted T cells, or PBMCs. Where available, HLA class I and class II types were obtained from metadata supplied by the sample provider rather than from assay-based typing. The samples were drawn from the first 160 participants of the ongoing ImmuneRACE study and from over 950 subjects provided by 6 global collaborators. Subjects who had been exposed to COVID-19, were actively infected with it, or had recovered from it provided the deeply sampled blood TCRbeta repertoires that made up the dataset. Results the study describes overall, beyond this receptor: How much clinical and demographic metadata was included differed by source and by participant, and the metadata was provided uncurated.

The collaborating institutions used their own protocols to collect whole blood in K2EDTA tubes. For TCRbeta analysis, collaborator samples were shipped as frozen whole blood, as isolated PBMCs, or as DNA extracted from either sample type. TCRbeta CDR3 regions were amplified from genomic DNA using the immunoSEQ Assay, a bias-controlled multiplex PCR. In the source study's methods: The number of nucleated cells in each sample was estimated by amplification of reference gene primers within the assay. To quantify the absolute abundance of each unique TCRbeta CDR3 rearrangement, sequence reads were collapsed and filtered. Productive Simpson clonality was computed per sample as the square root of Simpson's diversity index over productive rearrangements. Not all clones reach the TCRdb copy of this immuneACCESS table, which keeps in-frame sequences only. Checked studies attribute under half of the gap to unresolved V genes and leave the rest unexplained. V and J calls and clone size follow that table, whereas D and trimming were derived from the DNA. This sample lists just under 60,000 clones; around 79% were detected once. Of the sample, about 10% is held by the ten largest clones.

From the cysteine through the phenylalanine, the CDR3 covers 14 amino acids. The only DNA kept is the CDR3, 42 bases in frame from the first base. The V end loses 5 bases and the J end loses 2 bases, and a stretch of 11 bases separates them. In the germline V gene, CDR1 corresponds to SGHAT and CDR2 to FQNNGV. As to this clone: It has no known antigen specificity. Base quality data are lacking; no much larger clone is found one base away.

This chain is built from TRBV11-2 and TRBJ2-3; there is no confident call for the D gene. Sequenced material: peripheral blood. This receptor was taken from a human donor in a cohort sampled during active COVID-19. The DNA sequence is given as TGTGCCAGCAGCGTCAACTCCTACACAGATACGCAGTATTTT. This encodes CASSVNSYTDTQYF.